This T cell receptor beta chain was identified in a study of T cells expressing NK-cell markers. Study details: Repertoires of TCR beta were obtained from T cells sorted as CD3+CD56+NKG2C+, CD3+CD56+NKG2C- and CD3+CD56-NKG2C+. Seven of the eight sequenced donors were HCMV-seropositive; one was seronegative.

The authors made TCR beta cDNA libraries by 5'RACE template switching. This switching added a universal primer site and UMIs. With the 5' RACE reads reprocessed, TCRdb shows one record per CDR3 protein and no DNA. This sample lists over 150,000 distinct CDR3 sequences; its ten largest clones have roughly 35%. Study conclusions and caveats: Uncertainty persisted over the HCMV specificity of expanded NKG2C+ T cell clones.

Points on this clonotype: What it recognizes is unknown.

The germline V gene encodes CDR1 SEHNR and CDR2 FQNEAQ (reference sequence). The CDR3 sequence is 16 residues long. V gene TRBV7-9 combines with J gene TRBJ2-7; the D call of TRBD1 rests on TCRdb alone, since no DNA is present to check it. The TCR was taken from a woman in her 50s in good health. Sequenced sample: blood T cells: a sorted CD56 or NKG2C T cell subset, CD4+ or CD8+ T cells, or bulk PBMC T cells (not recorded which). Here the CDR3 reads CASSHSRDGSSYEQYF.